Listed below are T cell receptor beta chains from one sample, sequenced in a study of vaccination and CD4 T cells after COVID-19. TCRdb passed the PCR reads through MiXCR, listing each CDR3 protein once. Of 25,000 or so distinct CDR3 sequences listed, 45% to 55% are singletons. Sequenced material: CD4+ T cells from blood, taken before SARS-CoV-2 vaccination. The receptors come from a human donor who had recovered from COVID-19. CDR3s include the opening cysteine and the closing phenylalanine or tryptophan. The D gene is left open where the match is weak.

d_call: -; j_call: TRBJ1-2; v_call: TRBV10-3; cdr3_aa: CAISVSGAPGYTF
d_call: TRBD1; j_call: TRBJ1-2; v_call: TRBV20-1; cdr3_aa: CSARGTGYYGYTF
d_call: -; j_call: TRBJ1-1; v_call: TRBV6-1; cdr3_aa: CASTRALNTEAFF
d_call: TRBD1; j_call: TRBJ2-7; v_call: TRBV6-5; cdr3_aa: CASSSTGTGGSHEQYF
d_call: -; j_call: TRBJ1-5; v_call: TRBV28; cdr3_aa: CASRDEYSNQPQHF
d_call: -; j_call: TRBJ1-1; v_call: TRBV6-5; cdr3_aa: CASSYSRRAGTEAFF
d_call: TRBD2; j_call: TRBJ2-3; v_call: TRBV7-2; cdr3_aa: CASITTGTRTDTQYF
d_call: -; j_call: TRBJ1-6; v_call: TRBV7-9; cdr3_aa: CASSSPPGRGSPLHF
d_call: -; j_call: TRBJ1-1; v_call: TRBV20-1; cdr3_aa: CSASGGINTEAFF
d_call: -; j_call: TRBJ2-1; v_call: TRBV19; cdr3_aa: CASSTRAERIGEQFF
d_call: -; j_call: TRBJ1-3; v_call: TRBV21-1; cdr3_aa: CASSTGTYPGNTIYF